This T cell receptor (beta chain) was sequenced in a study of beta chain features in type 1 diabetes. General study results and limits: HLA influence on TCRB rearrangement stayed unresolved here.

In the case of this clone: Its antigen is not known.

Donors contributed one heparinised blood draw apiece, averaging roughly 0.12 L. Expressed TCRB transcripts were sequenced because the isolated RNA had all been reverse transcribed beforehand. The data were produced by immunoSEQ multiplex PCR, yet TCRdb's version contains in-frame clones alone and is incomplete. In the table there are some 22,000 clones, more than 60% of which are singletons. The V gene end was trimmed by 2 bases and the J gene end by 6 bases; junction bases not matched to a gene: 10. The CDR3 has 16 amino acids. Germline CDR1 and CDR2: SGHRS and YFSETQ. The TCR was taken from a woman in her thirties or forties in good health. This rearrangement joins TRBV5-1 to TRBJ2-3; 9 positions match TRBD1. Sequencing used Tregs from blood. The CDR3 DNA reads as TGCGCCAGCAGCTTCAGGCCCCGGGACAGGGCGGATACGCAGTATTTT. This sequence encodes CASSFRPRDRADTQYF.